This T cell receptor (beta chain) originates from a study of cytomegalovirus exposure and HLA in healthy donors. Points from the study as a whole: A cluster of highly shared sequence variants was likely a sequencing artifact. TCR beta V segments were, for the most part, productive about 87% or about 30% of the time in an earlier analysis. A missense DCLRE1C variant was associated with V- and J-gene trimming of TCR beta chains in a later analysis, and an independent cohort replicated the association. CMV serostatus alone was available as immune exposure information.

With regard to this clone: Its target is unknown.

Vbeta (60) and Jbeta (13) primers were used in the PCR. Clones were sequenced by immunoSEQ multiplex PCR, and TCRdb holds only the in-frame ones, with some missing. The data show about 190,000 clones, with less than 85% seen just once and approximately 4.8% held by the top ten. Trimming took 4 bases from V and 3 from J; bases not matched to a gene: 7. The CDR3 length is 15 residues. In germline, CDR1 is MNHEY, CDR2 SVGAGI. The rearrangement joins TRBV6-5 to TRBJ2-7, with TRBD1 matching 9 bases. The sample consisted of PBMCs. The receptor was isolated from a man aged 25 to 40 in good health and CMV-seropositive. For the CDR3, the DNA is TGTGCCAGCAGTTTCGGACAGGGGAAAGTCTACGAGCAGTACTTC. Translated, it gives CASSFGQGKVYEQYF.